The clone carrying this T cell receptor (beta chain) came up many times. V lost 7 bases to trimming and J lost 2 bases, with 6 bases between them. The CDR3 is 12 amino acids. The germline V gene has CDR1 SNHLY and CDR2 FYNNEI. Graves' hyperthyroidism is called stable when ophthalmopathy does not progress within 18 months. Hyperthyroidism in the patients, aged 18 to 65, was newly diagnosed and under 2 months in duration. These data are taken from a study of T cells in Graves' hyperthyroidism and ophthalmopathy. The CDR3 regions of TCR beta were amplified from RNA transcripts. HTBI primers drove first-round RT-PCR of the TCR CDR3. One entry per CDR3 protein results from TCRdb running MiXCR on the multiplex PCR reads. This sample yields about 360,000 distinct CDR3 sequences, of which roughly an eighth are seen a single time; 9.2% belongs to the top ten.

V and J are TRBV2 and TRBJ2-1; TRBD2 is a possible D gene (5 bases). The sample taken for sequencing was blood. This clonotype originated in a woman aged 18-30 years with Graves' hyperthyroidism. The chain's CDR3 is CASISAYNEQFF. The CDR3, as DNA: TGTGCCAGCATTAGCGCCTACAATGAGCAGTTCTTC.